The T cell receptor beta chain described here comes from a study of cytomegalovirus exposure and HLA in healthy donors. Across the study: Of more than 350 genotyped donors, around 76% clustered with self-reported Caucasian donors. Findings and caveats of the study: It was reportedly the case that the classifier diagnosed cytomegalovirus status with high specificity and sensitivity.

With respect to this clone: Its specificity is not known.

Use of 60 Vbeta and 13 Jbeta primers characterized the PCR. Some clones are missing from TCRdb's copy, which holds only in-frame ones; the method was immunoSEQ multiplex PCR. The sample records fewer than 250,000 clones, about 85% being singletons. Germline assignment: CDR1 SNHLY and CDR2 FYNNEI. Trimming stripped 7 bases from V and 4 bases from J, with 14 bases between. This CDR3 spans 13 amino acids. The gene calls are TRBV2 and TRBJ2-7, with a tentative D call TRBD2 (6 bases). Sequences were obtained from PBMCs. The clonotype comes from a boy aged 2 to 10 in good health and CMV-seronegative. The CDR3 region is CASKTGESYEQYF. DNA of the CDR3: TGTGCCAGCAAAACGGGAGAATCTTACGAGCAGTACTTC.